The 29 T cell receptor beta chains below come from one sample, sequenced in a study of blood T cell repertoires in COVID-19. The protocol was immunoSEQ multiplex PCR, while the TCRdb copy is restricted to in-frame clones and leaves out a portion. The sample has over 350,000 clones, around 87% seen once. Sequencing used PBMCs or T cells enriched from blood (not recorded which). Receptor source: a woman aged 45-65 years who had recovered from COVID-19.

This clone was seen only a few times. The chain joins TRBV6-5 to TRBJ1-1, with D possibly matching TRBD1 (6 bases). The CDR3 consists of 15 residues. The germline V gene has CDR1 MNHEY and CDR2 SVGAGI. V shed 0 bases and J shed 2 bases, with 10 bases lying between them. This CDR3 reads CASSYSAGANTEAFF. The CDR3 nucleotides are TGTGCCAGCAGTTACTCGGCAGGGGCAAACACTGAAGCTTTCTTT.

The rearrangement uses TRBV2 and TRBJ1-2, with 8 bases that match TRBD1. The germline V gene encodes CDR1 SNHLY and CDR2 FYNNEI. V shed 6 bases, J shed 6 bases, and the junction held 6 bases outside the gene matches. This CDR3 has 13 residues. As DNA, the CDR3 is TGTGCCAGCAGCACCCAGGGGGCTAATGGCTACACCTTC. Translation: CASSTQGANGYTF.

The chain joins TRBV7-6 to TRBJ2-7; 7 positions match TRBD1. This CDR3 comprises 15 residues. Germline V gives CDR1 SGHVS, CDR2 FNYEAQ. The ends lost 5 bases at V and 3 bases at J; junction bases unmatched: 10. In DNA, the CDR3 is TGTGCCAGCAGCCCCGCTTTAGGGGGCGTCTACGAGCAGTACTTC. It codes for CASSPALGGVYEQYF.

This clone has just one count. CDR3 sequence: CASSRLQGGVRGYTF. CDR3 nucleotide sequence: TGCGCCAGCAGCCGCCTACAGGGTGGGGTTCGTGGCTACACCTTC. The rearrangement links TRBV4-1 to TRBJ1-2, with TRBD1 as a possible D gene (6 bases). The CDR3 runs 15 residues. Trimming stripped 4 bases from V and 7 bases from J, with 19 bases between. CDR1 and CDR2 (germline): MGHRA, YSYEKL.

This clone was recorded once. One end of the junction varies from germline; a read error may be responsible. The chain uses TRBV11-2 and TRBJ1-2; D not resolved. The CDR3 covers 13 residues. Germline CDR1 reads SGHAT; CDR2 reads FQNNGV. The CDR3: CASSLVRSRLETF. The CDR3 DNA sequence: TGTGCCAGCAGCTTAGTGCGGTCGAGGCTCGAAACGTTC.

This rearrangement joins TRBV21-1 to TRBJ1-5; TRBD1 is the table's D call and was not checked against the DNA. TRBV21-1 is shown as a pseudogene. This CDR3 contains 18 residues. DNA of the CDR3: TGTGCCAGCAGCATTTTATACAGGTCGAGGCGTAACGATCAGCCCCAGCATTTT. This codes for CASSILYRSRRNDQPQHF.

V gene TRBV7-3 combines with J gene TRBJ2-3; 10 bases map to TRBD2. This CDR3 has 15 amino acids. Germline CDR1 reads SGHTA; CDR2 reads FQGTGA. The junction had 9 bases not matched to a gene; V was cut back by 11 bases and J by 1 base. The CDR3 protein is CAPRLAGARTDTQYF. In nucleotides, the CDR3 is TGTGCCCCCCGGCTAGCGGGAGCCCGCACAGATACGCAGTATTTT.

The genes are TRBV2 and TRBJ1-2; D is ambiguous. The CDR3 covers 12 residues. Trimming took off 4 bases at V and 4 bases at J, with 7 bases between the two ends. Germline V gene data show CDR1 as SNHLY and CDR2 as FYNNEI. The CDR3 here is CASSGTSYGYTF. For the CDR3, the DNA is TGTGCCAGCAGTGGAACAAGCTATGGCTACACCTTC.

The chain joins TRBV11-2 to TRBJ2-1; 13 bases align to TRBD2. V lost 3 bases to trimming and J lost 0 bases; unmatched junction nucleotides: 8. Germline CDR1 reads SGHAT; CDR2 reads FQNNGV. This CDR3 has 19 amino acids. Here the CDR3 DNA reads TGTGCCAGCAGCTTTTCCGGGACTAGCGGGGTAAGCTCCTACAATGAGCAGTTCTTC. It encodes CASSFSGTSGVSSYNEQFF.

The CDR3 DNA reads as TGTGCCAGCAGTTCGCAGGGGGCCTATGGCTACACCTTC. Protein sequence: CASSSQGAYGYTF. This chain connects TRBV12-3 or TRBV12-4 to TRBJ1-2; 8 bases agree with TRBD1. The CDR3 consists of 13 residues. The V segment lost 4 bases and the J segment 4 bases; nucleotides outside the gene matches: 2.

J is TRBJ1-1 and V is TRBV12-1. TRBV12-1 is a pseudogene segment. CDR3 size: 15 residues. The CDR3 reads CASSPEREIDTEAFF. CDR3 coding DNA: TGTGCCAGCAGCCCGGAGCGAGAGATCGACACTGAAGCTTTCTTT.

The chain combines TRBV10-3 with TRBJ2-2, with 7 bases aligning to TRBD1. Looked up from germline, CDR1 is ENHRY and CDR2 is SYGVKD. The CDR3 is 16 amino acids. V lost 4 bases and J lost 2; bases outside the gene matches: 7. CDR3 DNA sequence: TGTGCCATCAGTGGTCCGGGACAGACAAACACCGGGGAGCTGTTTTTT. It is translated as CAISGPGQTNTGELFF.

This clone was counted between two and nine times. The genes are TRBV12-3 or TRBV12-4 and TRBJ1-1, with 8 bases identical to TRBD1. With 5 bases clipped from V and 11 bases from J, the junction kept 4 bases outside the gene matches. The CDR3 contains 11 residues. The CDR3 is CASSRQGIAFF. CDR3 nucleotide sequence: TGTGCCAGCAGTCGACAGGGGATCGCTTTCTTT.

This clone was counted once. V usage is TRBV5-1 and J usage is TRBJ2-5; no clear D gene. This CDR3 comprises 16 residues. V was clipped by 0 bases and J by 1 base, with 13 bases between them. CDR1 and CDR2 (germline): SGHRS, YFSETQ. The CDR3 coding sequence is TGCGCCAGCAGCTTGGTCACTTATACTATCCAAGAGACCCAGTACTTC. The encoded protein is CASSLVTYTIQETQYF. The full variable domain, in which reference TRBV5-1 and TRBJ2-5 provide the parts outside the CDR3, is KAGVTQTPRYLIKTRGQQVTLSCSPISGHRSVSWYQQTPGQGLQFLFEYFSETQRNKGNFPGRFSGRQFSNSRSEMNVSTLELGDSALYLCASSLVTYTIQETQYFGPGTRLLVL.

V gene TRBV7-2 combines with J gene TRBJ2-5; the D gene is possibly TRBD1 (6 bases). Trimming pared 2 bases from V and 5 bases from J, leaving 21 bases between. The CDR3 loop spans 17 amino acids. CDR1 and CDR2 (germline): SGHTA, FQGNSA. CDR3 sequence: CASSLPPRGGSEETQYF. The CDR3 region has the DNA TGTGCCAGCAGCTTACCCCCCCGAGGGGGTTCGGAGGAGACCCAGTACTTC.

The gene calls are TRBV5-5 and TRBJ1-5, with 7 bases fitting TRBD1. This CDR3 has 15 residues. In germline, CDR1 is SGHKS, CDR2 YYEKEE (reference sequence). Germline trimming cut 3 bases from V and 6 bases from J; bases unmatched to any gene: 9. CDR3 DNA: TGTGCCAGCAGCTCGGGACAGTTGAGAAGTCAGCCCCAGCATTTT. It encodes CASSSGQLRSQPQHF.

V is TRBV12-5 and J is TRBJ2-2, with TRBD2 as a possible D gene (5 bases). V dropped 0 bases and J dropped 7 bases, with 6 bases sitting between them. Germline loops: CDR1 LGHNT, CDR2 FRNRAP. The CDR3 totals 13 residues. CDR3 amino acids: CASGLVRGGELFF. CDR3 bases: TGTGCTAGTGGTTTGGTACGGGGCGGGGAGCTGTTTTTT.

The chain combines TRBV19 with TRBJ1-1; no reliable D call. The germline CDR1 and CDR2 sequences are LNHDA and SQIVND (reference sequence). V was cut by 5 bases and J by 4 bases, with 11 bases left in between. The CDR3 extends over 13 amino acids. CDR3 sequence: CASSFLLRTEAFF. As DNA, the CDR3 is TGTGCCAGTAGTTTTCTCCTTCGCACTGAAGCTTTCTTT.

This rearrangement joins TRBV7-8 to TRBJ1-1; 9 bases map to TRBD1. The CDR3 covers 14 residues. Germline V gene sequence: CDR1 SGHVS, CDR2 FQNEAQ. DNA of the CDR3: TGTGTCAATGCCCGGGACAGGGAATACACTGAAGCTTTCTTT. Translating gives CVNARDREYTEAFF.

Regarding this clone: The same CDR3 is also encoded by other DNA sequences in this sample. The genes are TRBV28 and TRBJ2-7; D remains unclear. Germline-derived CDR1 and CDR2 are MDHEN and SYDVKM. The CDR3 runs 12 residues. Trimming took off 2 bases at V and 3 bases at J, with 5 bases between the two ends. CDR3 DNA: TGTGCCAGCAGTTTACTAGGCTACGAGCAGTACTTC. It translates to CASSLLGYEQYF.

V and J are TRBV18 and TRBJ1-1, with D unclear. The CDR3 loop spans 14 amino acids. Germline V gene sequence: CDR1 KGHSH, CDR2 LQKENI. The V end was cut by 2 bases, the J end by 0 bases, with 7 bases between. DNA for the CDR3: TGTGCCAGCTCACCATATACTGTGAACACTGAAGCTTTCTTT. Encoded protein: CASSPYTVNTEAFF.

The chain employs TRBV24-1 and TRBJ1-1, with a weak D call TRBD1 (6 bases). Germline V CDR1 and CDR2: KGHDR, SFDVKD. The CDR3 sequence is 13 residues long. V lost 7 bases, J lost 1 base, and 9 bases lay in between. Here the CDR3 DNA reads TGTGCCACCAGCCTGACAGGGAACACTGAAGCTTTCTTT. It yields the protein CATSLTGNTEAFF.

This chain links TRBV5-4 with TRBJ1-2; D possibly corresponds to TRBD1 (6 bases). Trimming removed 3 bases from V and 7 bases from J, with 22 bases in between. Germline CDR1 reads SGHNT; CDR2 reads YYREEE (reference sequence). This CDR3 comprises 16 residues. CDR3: CASSSDPDSFYFGYTF. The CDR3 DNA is TGTGCCAGCAGCTCCGACCCGGACAGTTTCTATTTTGGCTACACCTTC.

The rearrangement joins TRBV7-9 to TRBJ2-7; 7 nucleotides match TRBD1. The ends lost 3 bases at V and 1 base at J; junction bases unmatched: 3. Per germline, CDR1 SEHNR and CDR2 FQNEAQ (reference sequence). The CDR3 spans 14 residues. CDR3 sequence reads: CASSFWDRSYEQYF. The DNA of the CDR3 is TGTGCCAGCAGCTTTTGGGACAGATCCTACGAGCAGTACTTC.

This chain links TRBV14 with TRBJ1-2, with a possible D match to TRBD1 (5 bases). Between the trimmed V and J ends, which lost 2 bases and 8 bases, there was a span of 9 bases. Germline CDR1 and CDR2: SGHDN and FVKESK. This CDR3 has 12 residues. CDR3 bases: TGTGCCAGCAGCCAACAGGGTTTCGGCTACACCTTC. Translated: CASSQQGFGYTF.

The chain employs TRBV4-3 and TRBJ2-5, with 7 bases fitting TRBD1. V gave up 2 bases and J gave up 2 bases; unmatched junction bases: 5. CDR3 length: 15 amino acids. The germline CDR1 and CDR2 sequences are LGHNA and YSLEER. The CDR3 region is CASSQLGTAQETQYF. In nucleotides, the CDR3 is TGCGCCAGCAGCCAACTCGGGACAGCTCAAGAGACCCAGTACTTC.

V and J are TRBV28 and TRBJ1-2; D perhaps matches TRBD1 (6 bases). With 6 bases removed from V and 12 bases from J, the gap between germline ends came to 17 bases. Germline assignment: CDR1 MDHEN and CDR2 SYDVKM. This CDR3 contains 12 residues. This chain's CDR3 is CASSHRTDLNTF. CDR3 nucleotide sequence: TGTGCCAGCAGCCACCGGACAGACTTGAACACCTTC.

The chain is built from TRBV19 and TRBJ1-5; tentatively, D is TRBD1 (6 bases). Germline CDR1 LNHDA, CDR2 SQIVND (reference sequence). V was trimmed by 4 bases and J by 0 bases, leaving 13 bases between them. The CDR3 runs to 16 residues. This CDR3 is CASSTQGTNSNQPQHF. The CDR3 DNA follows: TGTGCCAGTAGTACCCAGGGGACTAATAGCAATCAGCCCCAGCATTTT.

CDR3 nucleotide sequence: TGTGCCAGCAACGAGGCGGGACAGGGGTTTTCTCAGTACTTC. This translates into CASNEAGQGFSQYF. The chain employs TRBV6-5 and TRBJ2-5; 10 nucleotides align to TRBD1. Germline loops: CDR1 MNHEY, CDR2 SVGAGI. This CDR3 is built from 14 residues. V shed 7 bases, J shed 11 bases, and the junction held 13 bases outside the gene matches.